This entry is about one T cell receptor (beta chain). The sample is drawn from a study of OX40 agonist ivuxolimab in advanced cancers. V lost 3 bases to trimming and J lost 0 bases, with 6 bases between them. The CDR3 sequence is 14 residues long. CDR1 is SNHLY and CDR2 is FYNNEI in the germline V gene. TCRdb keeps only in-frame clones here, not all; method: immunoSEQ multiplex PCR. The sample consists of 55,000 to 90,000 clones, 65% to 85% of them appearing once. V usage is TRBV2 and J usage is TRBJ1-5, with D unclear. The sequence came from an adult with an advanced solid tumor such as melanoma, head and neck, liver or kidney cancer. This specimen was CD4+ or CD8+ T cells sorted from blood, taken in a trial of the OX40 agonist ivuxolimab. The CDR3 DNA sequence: TGTGCCAGCAGTGAGATCTATAGCAATCAGCCCCAGCATTTT. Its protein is CASSEIYSNQPQHF. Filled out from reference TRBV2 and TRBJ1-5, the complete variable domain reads EPEVTQTPSHQVTQMGQEVILRCVPISNHLYFYWYRQILGQKVEFLVSFYNNEISEKSEIFDDQFSVERPDGSNFTLKIRSTKLEDSAMYFCASSEIYSNQPQHFGDGTRLSIL.